Listed below are T cell receptor beta chains from one sample, sequenced in a study of cytomegalovirus exposure and HLA in healthy donors. Profiled with immunoSEQ multiplex PCR; TCRdb holds only in-frame clones, not every one. This sample carries 100,000 to 150,000 clones, roughly two thirds of them seen once, and the ten largest clones take less than 2%. The sample taken for sequencing was PBMCs. The receptors here all came from a man younger than 45 in good health and CMV-seropositive. CDR3s include the opening cysteine and the closing phenylalanine or tryptophan. Fields, in order: clone size, V gene, D gene, J gene, CDR3 DNA, CDR3 protein. The D gene is left open where the match is weak. Rows give clone size only sometimes, using once, few, many, or a class for an expanded clone.

clone size: .
V gene: TRBV5-1
D gene: TRBD1
J gene: TRBJ2-3
CDR3 DNA: TGCGCCAGCAGCCTACAGGGGGTTCCAGATACGCAGTATTTT
CDR3 protein: CASSLQGVPDTQYF

clone size: .
V gene: TRBV9
D gene: .
J gene: TRBJ2-1
CDR3 DNA: TGTGCCAGCAGCGCCAGAATCCAGGCGACGGACTACAATGAGCAGTTCTTC
CDR3 protein: CASSARIQATDYNEQFF

clone size: .
V gene: TRBV5-8
D gene: TRBD1
J gene: TRBJ2-7
CDR3 DNA: TGTGCCAGCAGCTTGAGTGGGACAGTCCCCTACGAGCAGTACTTC
CDR3 protein: CASSLSGTVPYEQYF

clone size: .
V gene: TRBV9
D gene: .
J gene: TRBJ2-3
CDR3 DNA: TGTGCCAGCAGCAAGCCAGGGGGCACAGATACGCAGTATTTT
CDR3 protein: CASSKPGGTDTQYF

clone size: .
V gene: TRBV6-1
D gene: .
J gene: TRBJ2-2
CDR3 DNA: TGTGCCAGCAGCGCACACCCGAGGGGAGGCGGGGAGCTGTTTTTT
CDR3 protein: CASSAHPRGGGELFF

clone size: .
V gene: TRBV5-1
D gene: TRBD1
J gene: TRBJ2-5
CDR3 DNA: TGCGCCAGCAGCTGGGACAGGGGGTTGGAGACCCAGTACTTC
CDR3 protein: CASSWDRGLETQYF

clone size: .
V gene: TRBV5-1
D gene: TRBD2
J gene: TRBJ2-3
CDR3 DNA: TGCGCCAGCAGTAAAACTAGCGGAAGCACAGATACGCAGTATTTT
CDR3 protein: CASSKTSGSTDTQYF

clone size: .
V gene: TRBV7-8
D gene: TRBD2
J gene: TRBJ2-1
CDR3 DNA: TGTGCCACTTCGCGGGAGGCCTTGGATCATGAGCAGTTCTTC
CDR3 protein: CATSREALDHEQFF

clone size: .
V gene: TRBV27
D gene: TRBD2
J gene: TRBJ2-7
CDR3 DNA: TGTGCCAGCGCCTTTCTCGGGGGGGGCGAGCAGTACTTC
CDR3 protein: CASAFLGGGEQYF

clone size: .
V gene: TRBV5-6
D gene: .
J gene: TRBJ2-7
CDR3 DNA: TGTGCCAGCAGCTATTTTTTGAGTTCCTACGAGCAGTACTTC
CDR3 protein: CASSYFLSSYEQYF

clone size: .
V gene: TRBV6-6
D gene: .
J gene: TRBJ1-2
CDR3 DNA: TGTGCCAGCAGTTACAGGCAGGGAGGCTACACCTTC
CDR3 protein: CASSYRQGGYTF

clone size: .
V gene: TRBV5-1
D gene: .
J gene: TRBJ2-7
CDR3 DNA: TGCGCCAGCAGCTTTAGCGAACCATCCCACGAGCAGTACTTC
CDR3 protein: CASSFSEPSHEQYF

clone size: few
V gene: TRBV7-7
D gene: TRBD2
J gene: TRBJ2-5
CDR3 DNA: TGTGCTAGCACGCCGGGACTAGCGGGATTGGAGACCCAGTACTTC
CDR3 protein: CASTPGLAGLETQYF

clone size: .
V gene: TRBV5-1
D gene: TRBD2
J gene: TRBJ2-2
CDR3 DNA: TGCGCCAGCACGGGGACTACCCGAAGTGGCGGGGAGCTGTTTTTT
CDR3 protein: CASTGTTRSGGELFF

clone size: .
V gene: TRBV11-3
D gene: .
J gene: TRBJ2-1
CDR3 DNA: TGTGCCAGCAGCCCTCGTGGTAGCGGCGCCAATGAGCAGTTCTTC
CDR3 protein: CASSPRGSGANEQFF

clone size: .
V gene: TRBV4-1
D gene: TRBD1
J gene: TRBJ1-4
CDR3 DNA: TGCGCCAGCAGCTTATACAGGGGGGTGAGAGAAAAACTGTTTTTT
CDR3 protein: CASSLYRGVREKLFF

clone size: once
V gene: TRBV27
D gene: .
J gene: TRBJ1-6
CDR3 DNA: TGTGCCAGCAGTTTTCAGGGGCCCAGCGGGACCCTCCACTTT
CDR3 protein: CASSFQGPSGTLHF

clone size: .
V gene: TRBV21-1
D gene: .
J gene: TRBJ2-7
CDR3 DNA: TGTGCCAGCAGCAAAAAATCCAGCTTGGGGAGTAGCTCCTACGAGCAGTACTTC
CDR3 protein: CASSKKSSLGSSSYEQYF

clone size: .
V gene: TRBV5-1
D gene: TRBD2
J gene: TRBJ2-3
CDR3 DNA: TGCGCCAGCAGCTATTCAACTAGCGGGAGTTTATACACAGATACGCAGTATTTT
CDR3 protein: CASSYSTSGSLYTDTQYF

clone size: .
V gene: TRBV2
D gene: .
J gene: TRBJ1-2
CDR3 DNA: TGTGCCAGCAGTCCGAGCAGGGCGGGGGGCTATGGCTACACCTTC
CDR3 protein: CASSPSRAGGYGYTF

clone size: .
V gene: TRBV5-4
D gene: TRBD1
J gene: TRBJ2-1
CDR3 DNA: TGTGCCAGCAGCCAGGAGGGACAGGGGTGGAACAATGAGCAGTTCTTC
CDR3 protein: CASSQEGQGWNNEQFF

clone size: once
V gene: TRBV19
D gene: TRBD2
J gene: TRBJ2-2
CDR3 DNA: TGTGCCAGTAGTATAGGACTAGCGGGAGGCGGCACCGGGGAGCTGTTTTTT
CDR3 protein: CASSIGLAGGGTGELFF

clone size: once
V gene: TRBV15
D gene: .
J gene: TRBJ1-1
CDR3 DNA: TGTGCCACCAGCAGAGGTCGGGCAGGGTTGAACACTGAAGCTTTCTTT
CDR3 protein: CATSRGRAGLNTEAFF

clone size: .
V gene: TRBV5-1
D gene: .
J gene: TRBJ2-5
CDR3 DNA: TGTGCCAGCAACCCTCAGGGGGCGGGGGACCAAGAGACCCAGTACTTC
CDR3 protein: CASNPQGAGDQETQYF

clone size: .
V gene: TRBV10-3
D gene: .
J gene: TRBJ2-3
CDR3 DNA: TGTGCCATCAGTGAGTCAAGAGCGCTGGATACGCAGTATTTT
CDR3 protein: CAISESRALDTQYF

clone size: .
V gene: TRBV18
D gene: TRBD2
J gene: TRBJ2-5
CDR3 DNA: TGTGCCAGCTCACCACGACGGTCTAGCGGTCAAGAGACCCAGTACTTC
CDR3 protein: CASSPRRSSGQETQYF

clone size: few
V gene: TRBV15
D gene: .
J gene: TRBJ2-7
CDR3 DNA: TGTGCCACCAGCCGGGGAGCCGCCAACGACGAGCAGTACTTC
CDR3 protein: CATSRGAANDEQYF

clone size: .
V gene: TRBV7-3
D gene: TRBD2
J gene: TRBJ2-5
CDR3 DNA: TGTGCCAGCAGCCACGGGACTAGCGCTACCCAGTACTTC
CDR3 protein: CASSHGTSATQYF

clone size: .
V gene: TRBV27
D gene: TRBD2
J gene: TRBJ2-7
CDR3 DNA: TGTGCCAGCAGTTATAGCGGGTTCTCCGAGCAGTACTTC
CDR3 protein: CASSYSGFSEQYF

clone size: few
V gene: TRBV19
D gene: TRBD1
J gene: TRBJ2-1
CDR3 DNA: TGTGCCAGTAGTGTTGGGACAGGGGGCAAGTTCTTC
CDR3 protein: CASSVGTGGKFF

clone size: .
V gene: TRBV5-1
D gene: TRBD1
J gene: TRBJ2-3
CDR3 DNA: TGCGCCAGCAGCTTGGGGTTGACAGGGACCCAGGGGGATACGCAGTATTTT
CDR3 protein: CASSLGLTGTQGDTQYF

clone size: .
V gene: TRBV6-1
D gene: .
J gene: TRBJ1-2
CDR3 DNA: TGTGCCAGCAGCGTCAGAATCTATGGCTACACCTTC
CDR3 protein: CASSVRIYGYTF

clone size: .
V gene: TRBV19
D gene: .
J gene: TRBJ2-1
CDR3 DNA: TGTGCCAGTAGTATCTCCTTTGGTAGCGCGTTCAATGAGCAGTTCTTC
CDR3 protein: CASSISFGSAFNEQFF

clone size: .
V gene: TRBV2
D gene: .
J gene: TRBJ1-4
CDR3 DNA: TGTGCCACAGCAGGGATAACTAATGAAAAACTGTTTTTT
CDR3 protein: CATAGITNEKLFF

clone size: .
V gene: TRBV4-1
D gene: .
J gene: TRBJ2-7
CDR3 DNA: TGCGCCAGCAGCCCGTTGCCCGGGTTCCGACCCTACGAGCAGTACTTC
CDR3 protein: CASSPLPGFRPYEQYF

clone size: .
V gene: TRBV7-2
D gene: TRBD2
J gene: TRBJ2-3
CDR3 DNA: TGTGCCAGCAGTCGACTAGCGGGAGTGATAGATACGCAGTATTTT
CDR3 protein: CASSRLAGVIDTQYF

clone size: once
V gene: TRBV2
D gene: .
J gene: TRBJ2-7
CDR3 DNA: TGTGCCAGCAATTGGATTTCGGGGGAGCCCTACGAGCAGTACTTC
CDR3 protein: CASNWISGEPYEQYF

clone size: .
V gene: TRBV13
D gene: TRBD2
J gene: TRBJ2-7
CDR3 DNA: TGTGCCAGCAGCTTAGGGGGACTAGCGTTGGAGAACGAGCAGTACTTC
CDR3 protein: CASSLGGLALENEQYF

clone size: .
V gene: TRBV7-9
D gene: TRBD1
J gene: TRBJ2-4
CDR3 DNA: TGTGCCAGCAGCCGGACAGGGGGGAACATTCAGTACTTC
CDR3 protein: CASSRTGGNIQYF

clone size: .
V gene: TRBV5-1
D gene: .
J gene: TRBJ2-7
CDR3 DNA: TGCGCCAGCAGCACCCAGGACAGATCCTACGAGCAGTACTTC
CDR3 protein: CASSTQDRSYEQYF

clone size: few
V gene: TRBV7-9
D gene: .
J gene: TRBJ1-4
CDR3 DNA: TGTGCCAGCAGCCAACTTCTCGCAACTAATGAAAAACTGTTTTTT
CDR3 protein: CASSQLLATNEKLFF

clone size: once
V gene: TRBV9
D gene: TRBD2
J gene: TRBJ2-2
CDR3 DNA: TGTGCCAGCAGCGTAACTAGCGGGAGCTTGTTCCCCGGGGAGCTGTTTTTT
CDR3 protein: CASSVTSGSLFPGELFF

clone size: .
V gene: TRBV10-1
D gene: TRBD1
J gene: TRBJ2-7
CDR3 DNA: TGCGCCAGCAGTCCCGACAGGGCCGTTCGAGGGGGCGAGCAGTACTTC
CDR3 protein: CASSPDRAVRGGEQYF

clone size: .
V gene: TRBV10-3
D gene: .
J gene: TRBJ1-5
CDR3 DNA: TGTGCCATCAGTGAGTCGACCAGGGCTCAGCCCCAGCATTTT
CDR3 protein: CAISESTRAQPQHF

clone size: .
V gene: TRBV6-1
D gene: .
J gene: TRBJ1-2
CDR3 DNA: TGTGCCAGCATTCCTTGGGGCGTTCACTATGGCTACACCTTC
CDR3 protein: CASIPWGVHYGYTF

clone size: .
V gene: TRBV7-2
D gene: TRBD2
J gene: TRBJ2-3
CDR3 DNA: TGTGCCAGCAGCCAAATAGCGGGAGGTACAGATACGCAGTATTTT
CDR3 protein: CASSQIAGGTDTQYF

clone size: .
V gene: TRBV6-6
D gene: TRBD1
J gene: TRBJ1-5
CDR3 DNA: TGTGCCAGCACGTTCGACAGGGATGACCAGCCCCAGCATTTT
CDR3 protein: CASTFDRDDQPQHF

clone size: .
V gene: TRBV5-6
D gene: .
J gene: TRBJ1-5
CDR3 DNA: TGTGCCAGCACTCGTGGGCAGTACAATCAGCCCCAGCATTTT
CDR3 protein: CASTRGQYNQPQHF

clone size: .
V gene: TRBV18
D gene: .
J gene: TRBJ1-4
CDR3 DNA: TGTGCCAGCTCTCTCGGACAGCTTGCAACTAATGAAAAACTGTTTTTT
CDR3 protein: CASSLGQLATNEKLFF

clone size: .
V gene: TRBV2
D gene: TRBD2
J gene: TRBJ2-2
CDR3 DNA: TGTGCCAGCACCCGGGGGGAAACCGGGGAGCTGTTTTTT
CDR3 protein: CASTRGETGELFF

clone size: few
V gene: TRBV12-5
D gene: .
J gene: TRBJ2-3
CDR3 DNA: TGTGCTAGTGGGAGGGATGCAGATACGCAGTATTTT
CDR3 protein: CASGRDADTQYF